These T cell receptor beta chains were read from a single sample in a study of cytomegalovirus exposure and HLA in healthy donors. Assay used: immunoSEQ multiplex PCR; TCRdb lists only in-frame clones, some missing. This sample has around 170,000 clones, with roughly 72% found just once. Sequencing was done on a sample of PBMCs. All receptors derive from a man in his forties in good health and CMV-seronegative. Both conserved end residues are part of each CDR3. Each record gives: clone size, J gene, V gene, D gene, CDR3 protein, CDR3 DNA. The D gene is left open where the match is weak. Rows may omit the clone size; those that give it use once, few, many or a size class.

size: NA
J: TRBJ2-3
V: TRBV15
D: TRBD2
CDR3: CATSREIAGKDTQYF
DNA: TGTGCCACCAGCAGAGAAATAGCGGGAAAAGATACGCAGTATTTT

size: NA
J: TRBJ2-2
V: TRBV18
D: NA
CDR3: CASSLQNTGELFF
DNA: TGTGCCAGCTCACTACAGAACACCGGGGAGCTGTTTTTT

size: NA
J: TRBJ2-3
V: TRBV14
D: NA
CDR3: CASSQDFADTQYF
DNA: TGTGCCAGCAGCCAAGATTTCGCAGATACGCAGTATTTT

size: NA
J: TRBJ2-1
V: TRBV28
D: TRBD1
CDR3: CASSPRTGYNEQFF
DNA: TGTGCCAGCAGTCCCCGGACAGGTTACAATGAGCAGTTCTTC

size: NA
J: TRBJ1-1
V: TRBV2
D: NA
CDR3: CARIGGGMNTEAFF
DNA: TGTGCCAGGATCGGTGGAGGGATGAACACTGAAGCTTTCTTT

size: NA
J: TRBJ1-1
V: TRBV27
D: NA
CDR3: CASSLSGVSYTEAFF
DNA: TGTGCCAGCAGTTTATCAGGGGTATCATACACTGAAGCTTTCTTT

size: NA
J: TRBJ2-2
V: TRBV6-5
D: TRBD2
CDR3: CASSPPPSGTGELFF
DNA: TGTGCCAGCAGTCCCCCGCCTAGCGGCACCGGGGAGCTGTTTTTT

size: NA
J: TRBJ2-1
V: TRBV18
D: TRBD2
CDR3: CASSPPAGGLLGEQFF
DNA: TGTGCCAGCTCACCCCCAGCGGGAGGGCTACTTGGAGAGCAGTTCTTC

size: few
J: TRBJ2-7
V: TRBV7-9
D: NA
CDR3: CASSFTYEQYF
DNA: TGTGCCAGCAGCTTTACCTACGAGCAGTACTTC

size: NA
J: TRBJ2-2
V: TRBV18
D: NA
CDR3: CASSPLGTGELFF
DNA: TGTGCCAGCTCACCGCTCGGGACCGGGGAGCTGTTTTTT

size: NA
J: TRBJ1-4
V: TRBV6-6
D: NA
CDR3: CASSYPGVPHEKLFF
DNA: TGTGCCAGCAGTTACCCCGGGGTACCCCATGAAAAACTGTTTTTT

size: NA
J: TRBJ2-7
V: TRBV9
D: NA
CDR3: CASSPGDHYEQYF
DNA: TGTGCCAGCAGCCCGGGGGACCACTACGAGCAGTACTTC

size: NA
J: TRBJ1-6
V: TRBV27
D: NA
CDR3: CASSFPNSPLHF
DNA: TGTGCCAGCAGTTTCCCAAATTCACCCCTCCACTTT

size: once
J: TRBJ1-2
V: TRBV10-3
D: NA
CDR3: CATSGGGRDYGYTF
DNA: TGTGCCACCTCGGGGGGGGGCAGGGACTATGGCTACACCTTC